These T cell receptor beta chains were read from a single sample in a study of identical twins. One entry per CDR3 protein, called by TCRdb with MiXCR from the 5' RACE reads. The table lists 350,000 to 600,000 distinct CDR3 sequences, 11% to 15% of them singletons, with about 0.52% in the top ten. In addition, the sample was reused for a study of yellow fever vaccine responses in identical twins.

Sequencing used CD4+ T cells sorted from blood. Source of these receptors: a young woman in good health. CDR3s include the opening cysteine and the closing phenylalanine or tryptophan. D genes are given only for firm matches. Clone sizes are given selectively: once, few, many, or a class where the clone is expanded.

abundance,v_gene,j_gene,d_gene,CDR3aa,CDR3nt
few,TRBV7-2,TRBJ2-3,NA,CASSWVSDTQYF,TGTGCCAGCAGCTGGGTTTCGGATACGCAGTATTTT
NA,TRBV6-5,TRBJ2-5,NA,CASSYGPAQETQYF,TGTGCCAGCAGTTACGGGCCAGCACAAGAGACCCAGTACTTC
NA,TRBV6-5,TRBJ2-3,TRBD2,CASSYSVPSGVRADTQYF,TGTGCCAGCAGTTACTCGGTCCCTAGCGGGGTGAGAGCAGATACGCAGTATTTT
few,TRBV28,TRBJ2-7,NA,CASSLEAAWTYEQYF,TGTGCCAGCAGTTTAGAGGCCGCCTGGACCTACGAGCAGTACTTC
few,TRBV2,TRBJ2-7,NA,CASNYDSMSYEQYF,TGTGCCAGCAATTATGACAGTATGTCCTACGAGCAGTACTTC
few,TRBV3-1,TRBJ2-4,TRBD2,CASSQTSGRRFTDKNIQYF,TGTGCCAGCAGCCAAACTAGCGGGAGACGGTTTACCGACAAAAACATTCAGTACTTC
NA,TRBV29-1,TRBJ2-1,TRBD2,CIVTTPSGRPPGNELFF,TGCATCGTTACAACACCTAGCGGGAGGCCTCCGGGCAATGAGCTGTTCTTC
NA,TRBV5-1,TRBJ2-7,NA,CASSWGLGLGEQYF,TGCGCCAGCAGCTGGGGGTTGGGTCTCGGCGAGCAGTACTTC
NA,TRBV6-5,TRBJ2-2,NA,CASSYSGEFHLGGELFF,TGTGCCAGCAGTTACTCAGGGGAGTTTCATCTAGGCGGGGAGCTGTTTTTT
NA,TRBV6-1,TRBJ1-2,TRBD1,CASSGSGTGFYGYTF,TGTGCCAGCAGTGGATCCGGGACAGGCTTTTATGGCTACACCTTC
many,TRBV29-1,TRBJ2-7,TRBD1,CSAGSTGVFSYEQYF,TGCAGCGCCGGAAGCACAGGGGTATTCTCCTACGAGCAGTACTTC
NA,TRBV15,TRBJ2-2,TRBD1,CATSRDWRGQGGTGELFF,TGTGCCACCAGCAGAGATTGGAGGGGACAGGGAGGCACCGGGGAGCTGTTTTTT
NA,TRBV6-1,TRBJ1-2,TRBD1,CANEYRGGYTF,TGTGCCAACGAGTACAGGGGTGGCTACACCTTC
few,TRBV7-2,TRBJ1-3,NA,CASSLQGDSGNTIYF,TGTGCCAGCAGCCTACAGGGTGACTCTGGAAACACCATATATTTT
NA,TRBV5-1,TRBJ2-7,TRBD2,CASSLISGNYEQYF,TGCGCCAGCAGCTTGATTAGCGGGAACTACGAGCAGTACTTC
few,TRBV5-1,TRBJ2-3,TRBD2,CASSRAGLGTDTQYF,TGCGCCAGCAGTCGAGCGGGGCTCGGCACAGATACGCAGTATTTT
few,TRBV7-9,TRBJ1-1,NA,CASSLPPPGAAGPEAFF,TGTGCCAGCAGCTTACCCCCGCCCGGGGCCGCCGGCCCTGAAGCTTTCTTT
NA,TRBV10-1,TRBJ2-3,TRBD2,CASSDVAGAADTQYF,TGCGCCAGCAGTGATGTAGCGGGAGCAGCAGATACGCAGTATTTT
NA,TRBV5-1,TRBJ2-1,TRBD2,CASSETGLAGGFSYNEQFF,TGCGCCAGCAGCGAGACCGGACTAGCGGGGGGCTTCTCCTACAATGAGCAGTTCTTC
many,TRBV25-1,TRBJ2-1,NA,CASSDKGGTTYNEQFF,TGTGCCAGCAGTGATAAGGGGGGGACGACCTACAATGAGCAGTTCTTC
few,TRBV5-1,TRBJ2-3,TRBD2,CASSLALAGLTDTQYF,TGCGCCAGCAGCTTGGCGCTAGCGGGACTCACAGATACGCAGTATTTT
NA,TRBV7-9,TRBJ2-7,NA,CAVGGPEQYF,TGTGCCGTAGGAGGGCCCGAGCAGTACTTC
few,TRBV9,TRBJ2-1,NA,CASSVEAGREFF,TGTGCCAGCAGCGTAGAGGCGGGACGGGAGTTCTTC
many,TRBV11-2,TRBJ2-1,NA,CASSPQSLGIKFF,TGTGCCAGCAGCCCACAATCACTAGGTATAAAGTTCTTC
many,TRBV10-3,TRBJ2-5,NA,CAISVATGEQETQYF,TGTGCCATCAGTGTGGCGACCGGGGAGCAAGAGACCCAGTACTTC
few,TRBV20-1,TRBJ2-7,TRBD1,CSASLQGASYEQYF,TGCAGTGCTAGTTTACAGGGGGCCTCCTACGAGCAGTACTTC
NA,TRBV6-1,TRBJ2-1,TRBD1,CASTPGTGYNEQFF,TGTGCCAGCACCCCCGGGACAGGATACAATGAGCAGTTCTTC
NA,TRBV7-2,TRBJ2-1,TRBD1,CASSSRTGHHEQFF,TGTGCCAGCAGCTCCAGGACAGGTCATCATGAGCAGTTCTTC
NA,TRBV5-5,TRBJ2-7,TRBD1,CASSLDAPGQGYEQYF,TGTGCCAGCAGCTTGGATGCCCCGGGACAGGGGTACGAGCAGTACTTC
NA,TRBV5-1,TRBJ2-7,NA,CASSLVAGERTYEQCF,TGCGCCAGCAGCTTGGTTGCAGGGGAGAGGACCTACGAGCAGTGCTTC
few,TRBV29-1,TRBJ2-7,NA,CSVAEGTYEQYF,TGCAGCGTTGCGGAAGGCACCTACGAGCAGTACTTC
NA,TRBV7-2,TRBJ2-5,TRBD1,CASSPFQGAWETQYF,TGTGCCAGCAGCCCATTCCAGGGGGCTTGGGAGACCCAGTACTTC
NA,TRBV12-3/TRBV12-4,TRBJ1-2,NA,CASSLAGGTYGYTF,TGTGCCAGCAGTTTAGCAGGGGGGACCTATGGCTACACCTTC
NA,TRBV7-2,TRBJ2-7,TRBD2,CASSLAPSGGGYEQYF,TGTGCCAGCAGCTTAGCCCCTAGCGGGGGGGGTTACGAGCAGTACTTC
NA,TRBV12-3/TRBV12-4,TRBJ1-1,TRBD1,CASSLATGATTEAFF,TGTGCCAGCAGTTTGGCGACAGGGGCAACCACTGAAGCTTTCTTT
few,TRBV2,TRBJ1-1,NA,CASRGGETEAFF,TGTGCCAGCAGAGGGGGGGAAACTGAAGCTTTCTTT
few,TRBV5-6,TRBJ1-1,NA,CASSLAHGASEAFF,TGTGCCAGCAGCTTGGCACACGGGGCTTCTGAAGCTTTCTTT
NA,TRBV12-3/TRBV12-4,TRBJ2-5,TRBD2,CASSFPSGGWETQYF,TGTGCCAGCAGTTTTCCTAGCGGGGGCTGGGAGACCCAGTACTTC
NA,TRBV29-1,TRBJ2-3,NA,CSVDPERAHTDTQYF,TGCAGCGTTGATCCGGAGCGGGCCCACACAGATACGCAGTATTTT
NA,TRBV20-1,TRBJ2-3,NA,CSAIDWRGLEYF,TGCAGTGCTATTGATTGGCGGGGCCTCGAGTATTTT
NA,TRBV7-2,TRBJ1-4,NA,CASSSGGGPNEKLFF,TGTGCCAGCAGCTCCGGTGGGGGCCCTAATGAAAAACTGTTTTTT
NA,TRBV25-1,TRBJ2-3,NA,CASSASSTDTQYF,TGTGCCAGCAGTGCTAGCAGCACAGATACGCAGTATTTT
many,TRBV5-1,TRBJ2-2,TRBD2,CASSGSGRANGELFF,TGCGCCAGCAGCGGAAGCGGGAGGGCCAACGGGGAGCTGTTTTTT
NA,TRBV11-1,TRBJ2-4,NA,CASSPALANIQYF,TGTGCCAGCAGCCCGGCCCTCGCAAACATTCAGTACTTC
NA,TRBV6-5,TRBJ2-7,TRBD1,CASSYGTGFYEQYF,TGTGCCAGCAGTTACGGGACAGGGTTTTACGAGCAGTACTTC
few,TRBV11-2,TRBJ2-5,TRBD1,CASSFPRQGLSETQYF,TGTGCCAGCAGCTTCCCTCGACAGGGTCTTTCAGAGACCCAGTACTTC
few,TRBV10-3,TRBJ1-6,NA,CAISERREGNSPLHF,TGTGCCATCAGTGAGAGGCGGGAGGGTAATTCACCCCTCCACTTT
many,TRBV6-2/TRBV6-3,TRBJ2-2,NA,CASSRAGELFF,TGTGCCAGCAGTAGGGCCGGGGAGCTGTTTTTT
NA,TRBV20-1,TRBJ2-7,TRBD1,CSASRDRIYEQYF,TGCAGTGCTAGCCGGGACAGGATCTACGAGCAGTACTTC
few,TRBV3-1,TRBJ2-5,TRBD2,CASSLRTSGGLETQYF,TGTGCCAGCAGCCTCAGGACTAGCGGGGGTCTGGAGACCCAGTACTTC
NA,TRBV5-6,TRBJ2-7,TRBD2,CARGSGLVGYEQYF,TGTGCCAGGGGCTCGGGACTAGTGGGCTACGAGCAGTACTTC
NA,TRBV9,TRBJ2-3,TRBD2,CASSVVPLTGTSVPFSTDTQYF,TGTGCCAGCAGCGTAGTGCCGCTCACCGGGACTAGCGTGCCGTTTAGCACAGATACGCAGTATTTT
many,TRBV25-1,TRBJ2-7,NA,CASRDSGGYEQYF,TGTGCCAGCAGAGATTCCGGAGGCTACGAGCAGTACTTC
NA,TRBV28,TRBJ2-7,TRBD2,CASNIAGVVREQYF,TGTGCCAGCAACATAGCGGGAGTAGTGAGGGAGCAGTACTTC
many,TRBV12-3/TRBV12-4,TRBJ2-2,TRBD1,CASSLRQGAGELFF,TGTGCCAGCAGTTTACGGCAGGGGGCCGGGGAGCTGTTTTTT
few,TRBV25-1,TRBJ1-6,NA,CASSGPGSSYNSPLHF,TGTGCCAGCAGTGGCCCAGGGAGCTCCTATAATTCACCCCTCCACTTT
few,TRBV11-2,TRBJ2-3,NA,CASSPQGSSTDTQYF,TGTGCCAGCAGCCCACAGGGCTCCAGCACAGATACGCAGTATTTT
NA,TRBV28,TRBJ2-2,TRBD2,CASSPPGVGLAGVTGELFF,TGTGCCAGCAGTCCCCCGGGCGTTGGGCTAGCGGGAGTCACCGGGGAGCTGTTTTTT
few,TRBV5-1,TRBJ2-3,TRBD1,CASSVGQGADTQYF,TGCGCCAGCAGCGTGGGACAGGGCGCAGATACGCAGTATTTT